This is a list of T cell receptor beta chains from one sample in a study of blood T cells in healthy people across ages. TCRdb called the 5' RACE reads again in MiXCR, with one record for every CDR3 protein. This table holds about 770,000 distinct CDR3 sequences, roughly 44% found once. The specimen was blood. These receptor sequences come from a man in his 60s in good health. The CDR3 runs from the conserved cysteine through the conserved F or W. D genes are given only for firm matches. Clone size is not always given. Where it is, it says once, few, many or a class for expanded clones.

few,TRBJ1-6,-,TRBV9,TGTGCCAGCAGCGAATGGGGGGGGCTCTCCTATAATTCACCCCTCCACTTT,CASSEWGGLSYNSPLHF
-,TRBJ1-2,-,TRBV4-3,TGCGCCAGCAGCCAAGATAAGGCAGTCCCTTCCTACACCTTC,CASSQDKAVPSYTF
-,TRBJ2-4,-,TRBV12-3/TRBV12-4,TGTGCCAGCAGTTTCCCGGGACCCAAAAACATTCAGTACTTC,CASSFPGPKNIQYF
-,TRBJ2-2,TRBD2,TRBV7-8,TGTGCCAGCAGACATAGCGGGGCCGGTTCCGTCGGGGAGCTGTTTTTT,CASRHSGAGSVGELFF
-,TRBJ2-1,-,TRBV20-1,TGCAGTGTAAACGACGGGGATCCCTACAATGAGCAGTTCTTC,CSVNDGDPYNEQFF
few,TRBJ2-1,TRBD1,TRBV12-3/TRBV12-4,TGTGCCAGCAGCTCAAATTCAGGGGGTATGGGGGAGCAGTTCTTC,CASSSNSGGMGEQFF
-,TRBJ2-7,TRBD2,TRBV6-2/TRBV6-3,TGTGCCAGCAGTTCGTATTCCCGAGCGGGGGCCTCCTACAATGAGCAGTACTTC,CASSSYSRAGASYNEQYF
-,TRBJ2-7,-,TRBV9,TGTGCCAGCAGCACCGAAGATTGGAACGAGCAGTACTTC,CASSTEDWNEQYF
-,TRBJ2-7,-,TRBV5-1,TGCGCCAGCAGCTCTGATAACACGTTCTACGAGCAGTACTTC,CASSSDNTFYEQYF
-,TRBJ2-7,TRBD2,TRBV12-3/TRBV12-4,TGTGCCAGCAGTTGGGGTTCTGGCGGGGGAACCTACGAGCAGTACTTC,CASSWGSGGGTYEQYF